The 25 T cell receptor beta chains in this list originate from one sample, sequenced in a study of cytomegalovirus exposure and HLA in healthy donors. The PCR ran on 60 Vbeta and 13 Jbeta primers. Some clones are missing from TCRdb's copy, which holds only in-frame ones; the method was immunoSEQ multiplex PCR. Of 100,000 or so clones detected, approximately 57% appear once; the ten largest clones hold under 8%. Sequences were obtained from PBMCs. The receptors shown here come from a woman aged 25 to 45 in good health and CMV-seronegative.

The V and J genes are TRBV12-5 and TRBJ1-1; 7 bases are a match to TRBD1. V trimming: 6 bases; J trimming: 6 bases; junction bases outside the gene matches: 1. The CDR3 sequence is 11 residues long. Germline CDR1 reads LGHNT; CDR2 reads FRNRAP. As DNA, the CDR3 is TGTGCTAGTGGCCAGGGGGCTGAAGCTTTCTTT. Encoded protein: CASGQGAEAFF. The full variable domain, its missing parts supplied by reference TRBV12-5 and TRBJ1-1, is DARVTQTPRHKVTEMGQEVTMRCQPILGHNTVFWYRQTMMQGLELLAYFRNRAPLDDSGMPKDRFSAEMPDATLATLKIQPSEPRDSAVYFCASGQGAEAFFGQGTRLTVV.

This clone was detected only a few times. The chain joins TRBV5-1 to TRBJ1-2, with a possible D match to TRBD1 (6 bases). The CDR3 is 14 residues long. V was cut by 2 bases and J by 5 bases, with 13 bases left in between. The germline gives CDR1 SGHRS, CDR2 YFSETQ. The CDR3 sequence: CASSFQDSSYGYTF. CDR3 coding DNA: TGCGCCAGCAGCTTTCAGGACAGTTCTTATGGCTACACCTTC.

This clone showed up just a few times. The chain uses TRBV6-5 and TRBJ2-2; 10 bases line up with TRBD1. This CDR3 region has 14 residues. Trimming at V came to 5 bases and at J to 6 bases, leaving 3 bases not matched to a gene. Germline V lookup: CDR1 MNHEY, CDR2 SVGAGI. The CDR3 DNA sequence: TGTGCCAGCAGTATCGGACAGGGGGCCGGGGAGCTGTTTTTT. Protein sequence: CASSIGQGAGELFF.

This chain uses TRBV6-4 with TRBJ2-2, with D possibly matching TRBD1 (7 bases). The CDR3 is made up of 15 amino acids. The germline gives CDR1 MRHNA, CDR2 SNTAGT. The V end was cut by 7 bases, the J end by 1 base, with 13 bases between. CDR3: CASKRQGGNTGELFF. Here the CDR3 DNA reads TGTGCCAGCAAAAGACAGGGAGGGAACACCGGGGAGCTGTTTTTT.

In this sample, this clone turned up many times. This CDR3 is also generated by other DNA sequences in the sample. V is TRBV6-1 and J is TRBJ1-2; unclear D gene. The germline V gene encodes CDR1 MNHNS and CDR2 SASEGT. The CDR3 length is 13 residues. V was pared by 0 bases and J by 4 bases, with 6 bases between. In DNA, the CDR3 is TGTGCCAGCAGTGAAGCTGGAGTCTATGGCTACACCTTC. Translating it yields CASSEAGVYGYTF.

The count of this clone is one. The chain recombines TRBV6-1 with TRBJ1-1; D is perhaps TRBD1 (6 bases). CDR1 and CDR2 from the germline V gene are MNHNS and SASEGT. Trimming removed 4 bases at V and 5 bases at J, with 23 bases between. The CDR3 has 17 residues. CDR3 DNA sequence: TGTGCCAGCAGTGCAGACGGATACAGGGCCAACCCGACTGAAGCTTTCTTT. The encoded protein is CASSADGYRANPTEAFF.

The chain links TRBV2 to TRBJ1-2; 9 bases match TRBD1. The CDR3 spans 14 residues. From germline, CDR1 is SNHLY and CDR2 FYNNEI. V was clipped by 5 bases and J by 4 bases; unmatched bases: 5. CDR3 loop: CASSSDRGGYGYTF. The CDR3 DNA reads TGTGCCAGCAGTTCCGACAGGGGGGGCTATGGCTACACCTTC.

This clone was detected only a few times. V usage is TRBV9 and J usage is TRBJ2-5; the D gene is possibly TRBD1 (6 bases). Trimming left V 0 bases short and J 1 base short, with 7 bases between. CDR3 length: 14 amino acids. Germline assignment: CDR1 SGDLS and CDR2 YYNGEE. The CDR3 loop is CASSVAQGQETQYF. The CDR3 region has the DNA TGTGCCAGCAGCGTAGCACAGGGCCAAGAGACCCAGTACTTC.

This chain joins TRBV5-4 and TRBJ2-4, with 7 bases fitting TRBD1. Germline CDR1 is SGHNT and CDR2 is YYREEE (reference sequence). There are 14 residues in the CDR3. Trimming cost V 4 bases and J 0 bases; bases outside gene matches: 1. The CDR3: CASSNRGAKNIQYF. The CDR3 coding sequence is TGTGCCAGCAGCAACAGGGGAGCCAAAAACATTCAGTACTTC. Supplemented by reference TRBV5-4 and TRBJ2-4, the full variable domain reads ETGVTQSPTHLIKTRGQQVTLRCSSQSGHNTVSWYQQALGQGPQFIFQYYREEENGRGNFPPRFSGLQFPNYSSELNVNALELDDSALYLCASSNRGAKNIQYFGAGTRLSVL.

V gene TRBV19 combines with J gene TRBJ1-5, with D unclear. Germline V gene sequence: CDR1 LNHDA, CDR2 SQIVND (reference sequence). The CDR3 is 16 residues long. V was shortened by 4 bases and J by 3 bases, with 16 bases between the two germline ends. The CDR3: CASSKWAGENNQPQHF. CDR3 nucleotides: TGTGCCAGTAGTAAGTGGGCGGGCGAAAACAATCAGCCCCAGCATTTT.

The chain carries TRBV15 and TRBJ2-5, with unresolved D. Trimming removed 0 bases from V and 5 bases from J, with 10 bases in between. CDR1 and CDR2 from the germline V gene are LNHNV and YYDKDF (reference sequence). CDR3 size: 14 residues. The CDR3 here is CATSRDGEIETQYF. CDR3 DNA: TGTGCCACCAGCAGAGATGGAGAAATCGAGACCCAGTACTTC.

The CDR3 DNA follows: TGCGCCAGCAGACCTTCCCGGGGGACCACAGATACGCAGTATTTT. Protein: CASRPSRGTTDTQYF. The rearrangement joins TRBV5-1 to TRBJ2-3, with D possibly matching TRBD2 (6 bases). The CDR3 sequence is 15 residues long. Per germline, CDR1 SGHRS and CDR2 YFSETQ. The V and J ends lost 5 bases and 2 bases respectively, with 15 bases between them. Using reference TRBV5-1 and TRBJ2-3 for the parts outside the CDR3, the full variable domain is KAGVTQTPRYLIKTRGQQVTLSCSPISGHRSVSWYQQTPGQGLQFLFEYFSETQRNKGNFPGRFSGRQFSNSRSEMNVSTLELGDSALYLCASRPSRGTTDTQYFGPGTRLTVL.

This clone has just a few counts. This rearrangement joins TRBV15 to TRBJ2-3; TRBD2 aligns across 8 bases. With 3 bases clipped from V and 2 bases from J, the junction kept 4 bases outside the gene matches. The CDR3 consists of 15 residues. Germline V gene lookup returns CDR1 LNHNV and CDR2 YYDKDF (reference sequence). The DNA for the CDR3 is TGTGCCACCAGCAGGGGCGGGGGGTACACAGATACGCAGTATTTT. The encoded protein is CATSRGGGYTDTQYF.

This clone has just a few counts. The chain carries TRBV29-1 and TRBJ1-1; D is possibly TRBD1 (5 bases). With 5 bases removed from V and 3 bases from J, the gap between germline ends came to 16 bases. Per germline, CDR1 SQVTM and CDR2 ANQGSEA. There are 14 residues in the CDR3. CDR3 sequence (DNA): TGCAGCGTTCTTCTCTTCAGGGAAGACACTGAAGCTTTCTTT. As protein: CSVLLFREDTEAFF. Together with reference TRBV29-1 and TRBJ1-1, the CDR3 gives the full variable domain: SAVISQKPSRDICQRGTSLTIQCQVDSQVTMMFWYRQQPGQSLTLIATANQGSEATYESGFVIDKFPISRPNLTFSTLTVSNMSPEDSSIYLCSVLLFREDTEAFFGQGTRLTVV.

This clone turned up a few times. This sequence joins TRBV28 and TRBJ2-7; 9 positions match TRBD2. V lost 5 bases, J lost 1 base, and 9 bases stayed unmatched. This CDR3 contains 16 residues. Germline CDR1 reads MDHEN; CDR2 reads SYDVKM. CDR3 amino acids: CASSVGGLAGSYEQYF. CDR3 sequence (DNA): TGTGCCAGCAGTGTAGGGGGGCTAGCGGGATCCTACGAGCAGTACTTC.

V is TRBV19 and J is TRBJ2-7; 10 bases map to TRBD1. The V segment lost 3 bases and the J segment 1 base; nucleotides outside the gene matches: 3. This CDR3 has 15 amino acids. In germline, CDR1 is LNHDA, CDR2 SQIVND (reference sequence). CDR3 sequence (DNA): TGTGCCAGTAGTATCTGGACAGGGGGATCCTACGAGCAGTACTTC. Translated, it gives CASSIWTGGSYEQYF.

CDR3 in amino acids: CASSEGQGGEKLFF. For the CDR3, the DNA is TGTGCCAGCAGCGAGGGACAGGGAGGCGAAAAACTGTTTTTT. The V and J genes are TRBV7-9 and TRBJ1-4; 9 nucleotides agree with TRBD1. This CDR3 spans 14 amino acids. Trimming at V came to 5 bases and at J to 8 bases, leaving 6 bases not matched to a gene. Germline V gives CDR1 SEHNR, CDR2 FQNEAQ (reference sequence).

This sequence joins TRBV25-1 and TRBJ1-4, with 9 bases aligning to TRBD1. After removal of 6 bases from V and 7 bases from J, the junction contained 6 bases not matched to a gene. Germline CDR1 is MGHDK and CDR2 is SYGVNS. This CDR3 has 14 amino acids. This chain's CDR3 is CASSRQGGGEKLFF. The CDR3 DNA sequence: TGTGCCAGCAGCCGACAGGGGGGAGGTGAAAAACTGTTTTTT.

V usage is TRBV14 and J usage is TRBJ2-2; 7 bases are a match to TRBD1. Germline V gene lookup returns CDR1 SGHDN and CDR2 FVKESK. The CDR3 extends over 15 amino acids. V lost 5 bases, J lost 2 bases, and 5 bases stayed unmatched. In nucleotides, the CDR3 is TGTGCCAGCAGCAACCGGGACAGAAACACCGGGGAGCTGTTTTTT. Its translation: CASSNRDRNTGELFF.

The V gene is TRBV7-6, the J gene TRBJ2-3; 9 nucleotides match TRBD1. This CDR3 region has 17 residues. The germline V gene has CDR1 SGHVS and CDR2 FNYEAQ. With 5 bases clipped from V and 4 bases from J, the junction kept 13 bases outside the gene matches. The CDR3 loop reads CASSTQTGGVVADTQYF. CDR3 coding DNA: TGTGCCAGCAGCACCCAGACAGGGGGTGTGGTTGCAGATACGCAGTATTTT. Supplemented by reference TRBV7-6 and TRBJ2-3, the full variable domain reads GAGVSQSPRYKVTKRGQDVALRCDPISGHVSLYWYRQALGQGPEFLTYFNYEAQQDKSGLPNDRFSAERPEGSISTLTIQRTEQRDSAMYRCASSTQTGGVVADTQYFGPGTRLTVL.

The V call is TRBV12-5, the J call TRBJ1-1, with 7 nucleotides matching TRBD1. This CDR3 has 16 amino acids. With V trimmed by 0 bases and J by 4 bases, 8 bases remained unmatched. Germline values: CDR1 LGHNT, CDR2 FRNRAP. Here the CDR3 reads CASGLVLGQPRTEAFF. The CDR3 nucleotides are TGTGCTAGTGGTTTGGTCTTGGGACAGCCGCGCACTGAAGCTTTCTTT.

The J gene is TRBJ2-2, the V gene TRBV9, with 7 positions matching TRBD2. This CDR3 region has 19 residues. Germline V CDR1 and CDR2: SGDLS, YYNGEE. The junction had 17 bases not matched to a gene; V was cut back by 3 bases and J by 3 bases. The CDR3 is CASSGAIEPRESDTGELFF. The CDR3, as DNA: TGTGCCAGCAGCGGCGCCATTGAACCGCGGGAGAGCGACACCGGGGAGCTGTTTTTT.

The genes are TRBV6-5 and TRBJ1-6, with 7 bases aligning to TRBD1. Germline-derived CDR1 and CDR2 are MNHEY and SVGAGI. The CDR3 covers 16 residues. The junction had 4 bases not matched to a gene; V was cut back by 4 bases and J by 1 base. The CDR3 reads CASSLQGLSYNSPLHF. In DNA, the CDR3 is TGTGCCAGCAGTTTACAGGGGTTGTCCTATAATTCACCCCTCCACTTT.

The rearrangement uses TRBV4-1 and TRBJ2-7; the match to TRBD1 covers 7 bases. Germline V gives CDR1 MGHRA, CDR2 YSYEKL. This CDR3 contains 14 residues. The junction had 2 bases not matched to a gene; V was cut back by 1 base and J by 2 bases. The CDR3 here is CASSQGDRPYEQYF. CDR3 coding DNA: TGCGCCAGCAGCCAAGGGGACAGACCCTACGAGCAGTACTTC.

This clone was seen a few times. The V gene is TRBV28, the J gene TRBJ1-5, with unresolved D. Germline loops: CDR1 MDHEN, CDR2 SYDVKM. Trimming took off 5 bases at V and 1 base at J, with 15 bases between the two ends. CDR3 size: 16 residues. The CDR3 is CASSPTGSGSNQPQHF. CDR3 DNA: TGTGCCAGCAGTCCCACCGGGAGCGGGAGCAATCAGCCCCAGCATTTT.